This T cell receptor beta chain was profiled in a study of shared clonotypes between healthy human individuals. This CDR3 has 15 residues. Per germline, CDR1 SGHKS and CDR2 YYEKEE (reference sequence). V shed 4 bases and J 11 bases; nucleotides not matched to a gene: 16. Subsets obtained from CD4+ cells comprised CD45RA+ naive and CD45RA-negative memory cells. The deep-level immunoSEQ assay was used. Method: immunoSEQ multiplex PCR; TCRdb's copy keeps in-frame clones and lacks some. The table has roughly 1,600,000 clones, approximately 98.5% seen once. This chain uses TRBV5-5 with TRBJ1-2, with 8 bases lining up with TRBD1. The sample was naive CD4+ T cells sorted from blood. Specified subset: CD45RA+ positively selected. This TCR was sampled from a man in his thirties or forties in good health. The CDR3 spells CASSKDETGAPRYTF. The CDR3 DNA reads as TGTGCCAGCAGCAAGGACGAGACAGGGGCACCCCGGTACACCTTC. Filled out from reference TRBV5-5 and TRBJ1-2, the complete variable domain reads DAGVTQSPTHLIKTRGQQVTLRCSPISGHKSVSWYQQVLGQGPQFIFQYYEKEERGRGNFPDRFSARQFPNYSSELNVNALLLGDSALYLCASSKDETGAPRYTFGSGTRLTVV.